The 9 T cell receptor beta chains listed next were all sequenced from one sample in a study of T cells in Graves' hyperthyroidism and ophthalmopathy. Amplification targeted TCR beta CDR3 regions from RNA transcripts. TCR CDR3 underwent first-round RT-PCR with the HTBI primer set. MiXCR, run by TCRdb on the multiplex PCR reads, gives a single entry per CDR3 protein. Altogether fewer than 350,000 distinct CDR3 sequences are present, around 20% being singletons, with the ten largest covering 50%. The sequenced sample consisted of blood. All receptors come from a woman aged 50 to 60 with Graves' hyperthyroidism.

This chain joins TRBV4-1 and TRBJ2-7, with 8 bases fitting TRBD1. Trimming removed 1 base from V and 6 bases from J; junction bases left unmatched: 8. CDR3 length equals 15 residues. Germline CDR1 is MGHRA and CDR2 is YSYEKL. The CDR3 DNA reads as TGCGCCAGCAGCCAAGTTCAGGGACAGGAAGGCGAGCAGTACTTC. Protein: CASSQVQGQEGEQYF.

This clonotype was seen a handful of times. This CDR3 reads CASSQDSTRNTIYF. The CDR3, as DNA: TGCGCCAGCAGCCAAGACAGCACCCGAAACACCATATATTTT. This chain uses TRBV4-1 with TRBJ1-3; D gene unclear. Trimming left V 0 bases short and J 5 bases short, with 8 bases between. Germline CDR1 reads MGHRA; CDR2 reads YSYEKL. CDR3 length: 14 residues.

This clonotype was counted a few times. The J gene is TRBJ2-5, the V gene TRBV28; TRBD2 aligns across 10 bases. Germline loops: CDR1 MDHEN, CDR2 SYDVKM. The CDR3 spans 15 residues. V lost 2 bases to trimming and J lost 4 bases; unmatched junction nucleotides: 4. CDR3 sequence: CASSLALAGGETQYF. CDR3 nucleotides: TGTGCCAGCAGTTTAGCCTTAGCGGGAGGAGAGACCCAGTACTTC. Supplemented by reference TRBV28 and TRBJ2-5, the full variable domain reads DVKVTQSSRYLVKRTGEKVFLECVQDMDHENMFWYRQDPGLGLRLIYFSYDVKMKEKGDIPEGYSVSREKKERFSLILESASTNQTSMYLCASSLALAGGETQYFGPGTRLLVL.

A remark on this clonotype: It may be a read error: a sequence one base away is much more abundant. The chain couples TRBV29-1 to TRBJ2-7; TRBD2 aligns across 13 bases. Germline CDR1 and CDR2: SQVTM and ANQGSEA. This CDR3 comprises 14 residues. Losses at the gene ends were 2 bases for V and 7 bases for J; bases not matched to a gene: 5. The CDR3 coding sequence is TGCAGCGTTGAACAGACTAGCGGGAGGAATGAGCAGTACTTC. As protein: CSVEQTSGRNEQYF.

The rearrangement links TRBV24-1 to TRBJ2-3, with D perhaps TRBD2 (6 bases). There are 13 residues in the CDR3. Germline V gives CDR1 KGHDR, CDR2 SFDVKD. With 1 base removed from V and 12 bases from J, the gap between germline ends came to 13 bases. This CDR3 is CATSDFPAGTQYF. In nucleotides, the CDR3 is TGTGCCACCAGTGATTTCCCGGCGGGGACCCAGTATTTT.

At least ten counts were recorded for this clonotype. The V and J genes are TRBV5-1 and TRBJ2-3, with 8 bases that match TRBD2. Trimming took 0 bases from V and 3 from J; bases not matched to a gene: 6. Germline lookup yields CDR1 SGHRS and CDR2 YFSETQ. The CDR3 runs 16 residues. This CDR3 is CASSLGLARGTDTQYF. The CDR3, as DNA: TGCGCCAGCAGCTTGGGACTAGCGCGGGGAACAGATACGCAGTATTTT. The entire variable domain, with the rest obtained from reference TRBV5-1 and TRBJ2-3, is as follows: KAGVTQTPRYLIKTRGQQVTLSCSPISGHRSVSWYQQTPGQGLQFLFEYFSETQRNKGNFPGRFSGRQFSNSRSEMNVSTLELGDSALYLCASSLGLARGTDTQYFGPGTRLTVL.

The chain uses TRBV6-1 and TRBJ2-3; 9 bases are a match to TRBD2. Looked up from germline, CDR1 is MNHNS and CDR2 is SASEGT. The CDR3 is made up of 14 amino acids. The V gene end was trimmed by 10 bases and the J gene end by 4 bases; junction bases not matched to a gene: 9. CDR3 coding DNA: TGTGCCACCCTTGGCGGGGGGGCCGCAGATACGCAGTATTTT. This translates into CATLGGGAADTQYF.

This sequence joins TRBV7-8 and TRBJ1-2; D is perhaps TRBD1 (5 bases). Germline loops: CDR1 SGHVS, CDR2 FQNEAQ. The CDR3 runs to 15 residues. Trimming stripped 7 bases from V and 4 bases from J, with 19 bases between. CDR3 residues: CASKLRGGMSYGYTF. The DNA of the CDR3 is TGTGCCAGCAAGCTGAGGGGCGGGATGAGCTATGGCTACACCTTC.

In regard to this clonotype: Mismatch with germline at one junction end may stem from a read error. The CDR3 loop is CAISPGQGANQPQHF. CDR3 bases: TGTGCCATCAGTCCAGGACAGGGGGCCAATCAGCCTCAGCATTTT. The chain carries TRBV10-3 and TRBJ1-5, with 11 bases lining up with TRBD1. Germline-derived CDR1 and CDR2 are ENHRY and SYGVKD. This CDR3 is built from 15 residues.